This TCR beta chain originates from a study of beta chain features in type 1 diabetes. Investigators reverse transcribed all isolated RNA, so they sequenced expressed TCRB transcripts. Method: immunoSEQ multiplex PCR; TCRdb's copy keeps in-frame clones and lacks some. Of 860,000 or so clones in the sample, roughly 17% are singletons; the top ten hold 0.023%. Broader study findings: Patients showed naive, central memory and Treg TCRB repertoires that appeared more similar than those of healthy donors.

One heparinised blood draw averaging roughly 100 mL was given by each donor. Comment on this clone: Antigen unknown.

The CDR3 totals 15 residues. CDR1 is SEHNR and CDR2 is FQNEAQ in the germline V gene (reference sequence). Trimming took 5 bases from V and 4 from J; bases not matched to a gene: 9. Sequencing used naive CD4+ T cells from blood. This rearrangement joins TRBV7-9 to TRBJ1-2; 8 bases align to TRBD1. The TCR was taken from a woman under 30 in good health. The CDR3 DNA follows: TGTGCCAGCAGCCCACCGGGACAGGAAGGCTATGGCTACACCTTC. It encodes CASSPPGQEGYGYTF.